The T cell receptor (beta chain) described here comes from a study of T cell responses to AZD1222 COVID-19 vaccine. As concerns this clone: Its target is unknown.

Combined were second doses at about 4 or about 12 weeks. Study conclusions and caveats: Just five or six AZD1222 recipients were seropositive at baseline. Along spike, vaccine-associated CD4 TCRs were found throughout, with dominance at 160-218 and 743-854. Clonal diversity was possibly underestimated, and white British individuals and females predominated among donors.

Profiled with immunoSEQ multiplex PCR; TCRdb holds only in-frame clones, not every one. This sample has 95,000 to 110,000 clones; about 85% occur once, and the top ten carry around 4.7%. The V end lost 6 bases, the J end lost 1 base, and 6 bases lay between the germline ends. There are 12 residues in the CDR3. The rearrangement uses TRBV12-3 or TRBV12-4 and TRBJ1-1; D is unresolved. The source material was peripheral blood, sampled 28 days after the second AZD1222 dose. The TCR originated in an adult who received the AZD1222 COVID-19 vaccine. The CDR3: CASRQENTEAFF. CDR3 sequence (DNA): TGTGCCAGCAGGCAGGAGAACACTGAAGCTTTCTTT.